The 21 T cell receptor beta chains below come from one sample, sequenced in a study of cytomegalovirus exposure and HLA in healthy donors. Primers included in the PCR were 60 Vbeta and 13 Jbeta primers. Sequenced by immunoSEQ multiplex PCR; TCRdb stores in-frame clones only, minus some. The profile shows 100,000 to 150,000 clones, approximately 61% of them singletons. The sample taken for sequencing was PBMCs. The receptors here all came from a woman in her thirties or forties in good health and CMV-seronegative.

There are a few counts of this clone. This chain connects TRBV7-9 to TRBJ1-1, with 7 nucleotides matching TRBD1. Germline assignment: CDR1 SEHNR and CDR2 FQNEAQ (reference sequence). This CDR3 is 14 amino acids long. J lost 1 base, V lost 11 bases, and 10 bases had no gene match. The CDR3 DNA sequence: TGTGCCCTTCGCCCTCGACAGGGGAACACTGAAGCTTTCTTT. This translates into CALRPRQGNTEAFF.

The chain joins TRBV6-5 to TRBJ2-5; D call uncertain. Deletions cut 4 bases from V and 1 base from J, with 7 bases between. Germline V lookup: CDR1 MNHEY, CDR2 SVGAGI. The CDR3 length is 13 residues. The CDR3 bases are TGTGCCAGCAGTTTGACACTCCAAGAGACCCAGTACTTC. It translates to CASSLTLQETQYF.

V is TRBV7-2 and J is TRBJ1-2; D is ambiguous. The germline V gene encodes CDR1 SGHTA and CDR2 FQGNSA. Deletions cut 3 bases from V and 1 base from J, with 3 bases between. This CDR3 region has 12 residues. The CDR3 reads CASSFHNYGYTF. As DNA, the CDR3 is TGTGCCAGCAGCTTCCATAACTATGGCTACACCTTC.

V gene TRBV11-2 combines with J gene TRBJ1-1; 9 bases line up with TRBD1. The V gene's germline CDR1 is SGHAT and CDR2 FQNNGV. The CDR3 length is 15 residues. V lost 6 bases and J lost 7; bases outside the gene matches: 12. This CDR3 is CASSSIRDREGEAFF. The DNA for the CDR3 is TGTGCCAGCAGTTCCATCCGGGACAGGGAAGGTGAAGCTTTCTTT. The full variable domain, rest sourced from reference TRBV11-2 and TRBJ1-1, is EAGVAQSPRYKIIEKRQSVAFWCNPISGHATLYWYQQILGQGPKLLIQFQNNGVVDDSQLPKDRFSAERLKGVDSTLKIQPAKLEDSAVYLCASSSIRDREGEAFFGQGTRLTVV.

This clone has more than one count but fewer than ten. The V call is TRBV28, the J call TRBJ1-1; 7 nucleotides align to TRBD1. The germline V gene has CDR1 MDHEN and CDR2 SYDVKM. The CDR3 contains 14 residues. V shed 6 bases, J shed 7 bases, and the junction held 11 bases outside the gene matches. The CDR3, as DNA: TGTGCCAGCAGGGGAGGACAGGCCGCGATTGAAGCTTTCTTT. Translation gives CASRGGQAAIEAFF.

The chain employs TRBV7-2 and TRBJ2-7, with 10 bases matching TRBD1. J lost 4 bases, V lost 4 bases, and 10 bases had no gene match. Germline lookup yields CDR1 SGHTA and CDR2 FQGNSA. The CDR3 extends over 16 amino acids. CDR3 sequence: CASSSFEGQGKYEQYF. The CDR3 DNA is TGTGCCAGCAGCTCATTTGAGGGACAGGGGAAATACGAGCAGTACTTC.

This clone was seen a few times. This sequence joins TRBV29-1 and TRBJ1-5, with 8 bases lining up with TRBD1. Germline V CDR1 and CDR2: SQVTM, ANQGSEA. The junction had 3 bases not matched to a gene; V was cut back by 6 bases and J by 2 bases. The CDR3 has 13 residues. The CDR3 nucleotides read TGCAGCGTGCAACAGGGGGGCAATCAGCCCCAGCATTTT. Its translation is CSVQQGGNQPQHF.

This clone was found a few times. The rearrangement links TRBV28 to TRBJ2-7, with 13 positions matching TRBD2. The trim removed 8 bases at V and 3 bases at J, leaving 4 bases unmatched. The CDR3 length is 14 residues. Germline V gene lookup returns CDR1 MDHEN and CDR2 SYDVKM. The CDR3 DNA reads as TGTGCCAGCTTTGGGACTAGCGGGGACTACGAGCAGTACTTC. Amino acid sequence: CASFGTSGDYEQYF. Filled out from reference TRBV28 and TRBJ2-7, the complete variable domain reads DVKVTQSSRYLVKRTGEKVFLECVQDMDHENMFWYRQDPGLGLRLIYFSYDVKMKEKGDIPEGYSVSREKKERFSLILESASTNQTSMYLCASFGTSGDYEQYFGPGTRLTVT.

This clone turned up a few times. The chain couples TRBV4-3 to TRBJ1-4; no clear D. Germline V gene data show CDR1 as LGHNA and CDR2 as YSLEER. The CDR3 runs to 16 residues. V was shortened by 0 bases and J by 0 bases, with 8 bases between the two germline ends. CDR3 sequence: CASSQEFGATNEKLFF. The CDR3 DNA is TGCGCCAGCAGCCAAGAGTTTGGAGCAACTAATGAAAAACTGTTTTTT.

This clone was counted only a few times. The chain links TRBV4-3 to TRBJ2-2; TRBD2 might be the D (6 bases). The CDR3 has 15 amino acids. With 6 bases removed from V and 5 bases from J, the gap between germline ends came to 16 bases. CDR1 LGHNA and CDR2 YSLEER come from the germline V gene. CDR3 nucleotides: TGCGCCAGCAGGGGGGGACCGGCGGGAACCGGGGAGCTGTTTTTT. Translation: CASRGGPAGTGELFF.

This clone was recorded once. CDR3 loop: CASSEQGALYNEQFF. In DNA, the CDR3 is TGTGCCAGCAGTGAACAGGGGGCGTTGTACAATGAGCAGTTCTTC. The chain carries TRBV6-1 and TRBJ2-1; the match to TRBD1 covers 8 bases. The CDR3 has 15 amino acids. The V and J ends lost 2 bases and 4 bases, in that order; junction bases with no gene match: 4. CDR1 and CDR2 from the germline V gene are MNHNS and SASEGT.

The table lists this clone with a count of one. The chain carries TRBV19 and TRBJ2-6, with 7 bases aligning to TRBD1. Germline-derived CDR1 and CDR2 are LNHDA and SQIVND (reference sequence). CDR3 length: 16 residues. V gave up 4 bases and J gave up 0 bases; unmatched junction bases: 3. CDR3 residues: CASSTGTASGANVLTF. The CDR3 bases are TGTGCCAGTAGTACCGGGACAGCCTCTGGGGCCAACGTCCTGACTTTC. Drawing the rest from reference TRBV19 and TRBJ2-6, the complete variable domain is DGGITQSPKYLFRKEGQNVTLSCEQNLNHDAMYWYRQDPGQGLRLIYYSQIVNDFQKGDIAEGYSVSREKKESFPLTVTSAQKNPTAFYLCASSTGTASGANVLTFGAGSRLTVL.

The J gene is TRBJ2-1, the V gene TRBV25-1, with TRBD2 matching over 7 bases. The CDR3 is 17 amino acids. CDR1 is MGHDK and CDR2 is SYGVNS in the germline V gene. J lost 7 bases, V lost 6 bases, and 18 bases had no gene match. The CDR3 sequence: CASRPPGGALPSNEQFF. For the CDR3, the DNA is TGTGCCAGCAGGCCCCCGGGGGGAGCGCTCCCGAGTAATGAGCAGTTCTTC.

The chain links TRBV27 to TRBJ2-2; D possibly corresponds to TRBD1 (6 bases). The CDR3 consists of 16 residues. Germline CDR1 reads MNHEY; CDR2 reads SMNVEV (reference sequence). V shed 5 bases and J shed 0 bases, with 13 bases lying between them. In DNA, the CDR3 is TGTGCCAGCAGTGTAGGGGACAACTCGAACACCGGGGAGCTGTTTTTT. Residues: CASSVGDNSNTGELFF.

The sample holds one count of this clone. This sequence joins TRBV29-1 and TRBJ1-1; D not resolved. The germline gives CDR1 SQVTM, CDR2 ANQGSEA. Trimming left V 2 bases short and J 6 bases short, with 16 bases between. The CDR3 loop spans 14 amino acids. The CDR3 DNA follows: TGCAGCGTTGAACCTAATCGGGGAACGGCTGAAGCTTTCTTT. Amino acids: CSVEPNRGTAEAFF. The whole variable domain, filled in from reference TRBV29-1 and TRBJ1-1, reads SAVISQKPSRDICQRGTSLTIQCQVDSQVTMMFWYRQQPGQSLTLIATANQGSEATYESGFVIDKFPISRPNLTFSTLTVSNMSPEDSSIYLCSVEPNRGTAEAFFGQGTRLTVV.

This clone was counted once. The genes are TRBV6-4 and TRBJ2-1; the D gene is possibly TRBD2 (6 bases). Germline CDR1 MRHNA, CDR2 SNTAGT. The CDR3 is made up of 15 amino acids. V was pared by 6 bases and J by 4 bases, with 16 bases between. The chain's CDR3 is CASSLYQAGYNEQFF. The CDR3 region has the DNA TGTGCCAGCAGCCTATACCAAGCGGGTTACAATGAGCAGTTCTTC.

This chain connects TRBV7-7 to TRBJ2-7; TRBD1 aligns across 8 bases. The trim removed 3 bases at V and 6 bases at J, leaving 4 bases unmatched. The CDR3 loop spans 13 amino acids. CDR1 and CDR2 (germline): SSHAT, FNYEAQ (reference sequence). This CDR3 is CASSLDRVSEQYF. CDR3 sequence (DNA): TGTGCCAGCAGCTTGGACAGGGTGAGCGAGCAGTACTTC. The full variable domain, in which reference TRBV7-7 and TRBJ2-7 provide the parts outside the CDR3, is GAGVSQSPRYKVTKRGQDVTLRCDPISSHATLYWYQQALGQGPEFLTYFNYEAQPDKSGLPSDRFSAERPEGSISTLTIQRTEQRDSAMYRCASSLDRVSEQYFGPGTRLTVT.

In this sample, this clone turned up a few times. The genes are TRBV11-2 and TRBJ2-5, with 9 bases fitting TRBD1. Germline CDR1 SGHAT, CDR2 FQNNGV. This CDR3 contains 15 residues. V trimming: 2 bases; J trimming: 4 bases; junction bases outside the gene matches: 5. CDR3 in DNA: TGTGCCAGCAGCTTAATACAGGGGGCCCGAGAGACCCAGTACTTC. Protein product: CASSLIQGARETQYF. The full variable domain, completed using reference TRBV11-2 and TRBJ2-5, is EAGVAQSPRYKIIEKRQSVAFWCNPISGHATLYWYQQILGQGPKLLIQFQNNGVVDDSQLPKDRFSAERLKGVDSTLKIQPAKLEDSAVYLCASSLIQGARETQYFGPGTRLLVL.

This chain uses TRBV5-1 with TRBJ1-1, with D perhaps matching TRBD1 (5 bases). Germline V lookup: CDR1 SGHRS, CDR2 YFSETQ. Deletions cut 5 bases from V and 3 bases from J, with 17 bases between. This CDR3 spans 15 amino acids. In DNA, the CDR3 is TGCGCCAGCAGAAGCCCCCAGGGCGGCGACACTGAAGCTTTCTTT. It translates to CASRSPQGGDTEAFF.

The chain employs TRBV5-4 and TRBJ2-1; 11 positions match TRBD2. This CDR3 comprises 14 residues. Germline V lookup: CDR1 SGHNT, CDR2 YYREEE (reference sequence). With 0 bases clipped from V and 7 bases from J, the junction kept 0 bases outside the gene matches. CDR3 DNA: TGTGCCAGCAGCTTGGGGACTAGCGGGAATGAGCAGTTCTTC. Translated, it gives CASSLGTSGNEQFF.

The table lists this clone with a few counts. This rearrangement joins TRBV11-2 to TRBJ1-4; the D is unclear. Trimming cost V 1 base and J 7 bases, with 7 bases left between them. CDR1 is SGHAT and CDR2 is FQNNGV in the germline V gene. CDR3 size: 13 residues. CDR3 coding DNA: TGTGCCAGCAGCTTAGGAGGCCTTGAAAAACTGTTTTTT. As protein: CASSLGGLEKLFF.